This T cell receptor beta chain originates from a study of glioma-infiltrating T cells after dendritic cell vaccination. General study points: Longer survival after dendritic cell vaccination followed higher pretreatment TIL content. Complete blood and tumor specimen sets were limited to few patients.

This clone was observed once. Its antigen remains unknown. Isocitrate dehydrogenase mutation was absent in all glioblastoma patients. The CDR3 runs 14 residues. CDR1 and CDR2 from the germline V gene are MDHEN and SYDVKM. Between the trimmed V and J ends, which lost 5 bases and 5 bases, there was a span of 10 bases. The PCR used 60 V beta and 13 J beta primers. This table comes from immunoSEQ multiplex PCR, and its TCRdb copy is limited to in-frame clones, with some not included. The sample shows under 70,000 clones, about 81% of them seen only once. The chain uses TRBV28 and TRBJ1-6; D gene unclear. The clonotype comes from a human donor with glioblastoma. The starting material was blood, obtained before dendritic cell vaccination. This CDR3 reads CASSPPGDNSPLHF. CDR3 nucleotides: TGTGCCAGCAGTCCCCCGGGAGATAATTCACCCCTCCACTTT.